This T cell receptor beta chain was recovered during a study of read filtering for tumor transcriptome and immune sequencing. Across the study: DNase treatment preceded whole-transcriptome library preparation.

The table lists this clonotype with many counts. Molecular barcoded adaptors covering alpha/delta and beta/gamma chains were used on roughly 400 ng RNA. MiXCR, applied by TCRdb to the reads, yields one record per CDR3 protein. Among about 39,000 distinct CDR3 sequences listed, roughly an eighth were seen once. V lost 3 bases and J 1 base, leaving 9 bases between the germline ends. The CDR3 spans 14 residues. At the time of active disease, bone marrow was collected from every patient. The sequenced sample consisted of a population of CD138-negative cells sorted from bone marrow. The receptor's source is a donor at least 40 years old with multiple myeloma. The V and J genes are TRBV12-3 or TRBV12-4 and TRBJ1-2; D perhaps matches TRBD1 (5 bases). The CDR3 reads CASSFRGYNYGYTF. CDR3 in DNA: TGTGCCAGCAGTTTTAGGGGTTATAACTATGGCTACACCTTC.